This TCR beta chain was identified during a study of T cells in Graves' hyperthyroidism and ophthalmopathy. RNA transcripts yielded amplified TCR beta CDR3 regions. RT-PCR in the first round (using the HTBI primer set) targeted the TCR CDR3. TCRdb reprocessed the multiplex PCR reads with MiXCR, giving one entry per CDR3 protein. The table records some 510,000 distinct CDR3 sequences, 20% of them present only once. This CDR3 has 11 amino acids. V lost 7 bases, J lost 8 bases, and 4 bases stayed unmatched. Looked up from germline, CDR1 is MDHEN and CDR2 is SYDVKM. V and J are TRBV28 and TRBJ1-2, with 7 bases that match TRBD1. The sample consisted of blood. The sequence derives from a young man with Graves' hyperthyroidism. This CDR3 is CASTVTGGYTF. DNA for the CDR3: TGTGCCAGCACGGTGACAGGGGGCTACACCTTC.